The 21 T cell receptor beta chains in this list originate from one sample, sequenced in a study of early T cells in non-severe SARS-CoV-2 infection (TCRdb year 2021). Libraries were built with 5' RACE. For sequencing, a NextSeq 500 was employed. TCRdb reworked the public reads: Q25 trimming with fastp, MiXCR clone assembly, productive beta chains retained. Merged by CDR3 protein, the rows form single entries marked with the most common genes and DNA. Present in this sample are about 81,000 distinct CDR3 sequences, roughly 6% of which were seen just once. The ten largest clonotypes hold about 7.8% of the sample. The sequencing sample was made of whole blood. These receptors all stem from an adult who was a healthcare worker with PCR-confirmed SARS-CoV-2 infection or an uninfected control (not recorded which).

The chain joins TRBV6-6 to TRBJ2-5; no firm D call. V lost 2 bases and J 2 bases, leaving 6 bases between the germline ends. There are 13 residues in the CDR3. CDR1 and CDR2 (germline): MNHNY, SVGAGI (reference sequence). The CDR3 DNA reads TGTGCCAGCAGTTACGGATTACAAGAGACCCAGTACTTC. Translating gives CASSYGLQETQYF.

This clonotype was picked up a small number of times. The chain carries TRBV7-8 and TRBJ2-7; no firm D call. The V and J ends lost 3 bases and 7 bases respectively, with 19 bases between them. This CDR3 spans 15 amino acids. In germline, CDR1 is SGHVS, CDR2 FQNEAQ. The CDR3 DNA reads TGTGCCAGCAGCTTGGGATCGACTGGCCCAAGAGAGCAGTACTTC. The encoded protein is CASSLGSTGPREQYF.

This clonotype has ten or more counts. The chain links TRBV6-1 to TRBJ1-2; D is undetermined. The CDR3 sequence is 13 residues long. Germline V lookup: CDR1 MNHNS, CDR2 SASEGT. V lost 4 bases, J lost 8 bases, and 14 bases lay in between. CDR3 sequence (DNA): TGTGCCAGCAGTGCAGAGGGAATATGGGGCTACACCTTC. Translation gives CASSAEGIWGYTF.

This clonotype was recorded at least ten times. This chain links TRBV18 with TRBJ1-6; the D is unclear. V was trimmed by 4 bases and J by 1 base, leaving 11 bases between them. The CDR3 has 16 amino acids. Germline loops: CDR1 KGHSH, CDR2 LQKENI. CDR3 amino acids: CASSLRGLSYNSPLHF. The CDR3 bases are TGTGCCAGCTCACTTAGAGGACTATCCTATAATTCACCCCTCCACTTT.

At least ten counts were recorded for this clonotype. The chain couples TRBV5-5 to TRBJ1-5; TRBD1 is a possible D gene (6 bases). V lost 0 bases, J lost 6 bases, and 13 bases lay in between. The CDR3 spans 15 residues. Germline CDR1 and CDR2: SGHKS and YYEKEE (reference sequence). CDR3 sequence (DNA): TGTGCCAGCAGCTTGGCTACGGGGGCAGGTCAGCCCCAGCATTTT. Its protein is CASSLATGAGQPQHF.

The sample holds a few counts of this clonotype. V usage is TRBV18 and J usage is TRBJ2-7; a weak D match, TRBD2 (5 bases). V was shortened by 6 bases and J by 5 bases, with 20 bases between the two germline ends. CDR1 is KGHSH, CDR2 LQKENI, per germline. The CDR3 spans 15 residues. CDR3 loop: CASSLASRATDEQYF. In DNA form, the CDR3 reads TGTGCCAGCTCCCTAGCCTCCCGGGCGACGGACGAGCAGTACTTC.

This clonotype has a count of ten or more. The rearrangement links TRBV29-1 to TRBJ2-2, with no clear D. The V and J ends lost 1 base and 7 bases respectively, with 13 bases between them. Looked up from germline, CDR1 is SQVTM and CDR2 is ANQGSEA. CDR3 length: 14 amino acids. The CDR3 coding sequence is TGCAGCGTTGAAGCTTTTGGGCCGAGCGGGGAGCTGTTTTTT. The encoded protein is CSVEAFGPSGELFF.

This rearrangement joins TRBV5-4 to TRBJ2-7; D not certain. This CDR3 comprises 14 residues. Looked up from germline, CDR1 is SGHNT and CDR2 is YYREEE (reference sequence). Between the trimmed V and J ends, which lost 1 base and 0 bases, there was a span of 8 bases. The CDR3 DNA reads as TGTGCCAGCAGCTTGAAGAGCCGCTCCTACGAGCAGTACTTC. This encodes CASSLKSRSYEQYF. The full variable domain, completed using reference TRBV5-4 and TRBJ2-7, is ETGVTQSPTHLIKTRGQQVTLRCSSQSGHNTVSWYQQALGQGPQFIFQYYREEENGRGNFPPRFSGLQFPNYSSELNVNALELDDSALYLCASSLKSRSYEQYFGPGTRLTVT.

Many counts were recorded for this clonotype. The chain couples TRBV5-1 to TRBJ2-1; TRBD2 matches 7 bases. Unmatched junction bases numbered 5, after V lost 5 bases and J lost 6 bases. The germline gives CDR1 SGHRS, CDR2 YFSETQ. The length of the CDR3 is 13 residues. The CDR3 spells CASRPLAVNEQFF. CDR3 DNA sequence: TGCGCCAGCAGGCCTCTAGCGGTCAATGAGCAGTTCTTC.

This clonotype was observed at least ten times. V and J are TRBV3-1 and TRBJ1-4, with a weak D call TRBD1 (6 bases). The CDR3 has 15 amino acids. CDR1 LGHDT and CDR2 YNNKEL come from the germline V gene (reference sequence). V was pared by 4 bases and J by 4 bases, with 13 bases between. In DNA form, the CDR3 reads TGTGCCAGCAGCCTCGGACAGATGTTTAATGAAAAACTGTTTTTT. Amino acid sequence: CASSLGQMFNEKLFF. The full variable domain, completed using reference TRBV3-1 and TRBJ1-4, is DTAVSQTPKYLVTQMGNDKSIKCEQNLGHDTMYWYKQDSKKFLKIMFSYNNKELIINETVPNRFSPKSPDKAHLNLHINSLELGDSAVYFCASSLGQMFNEKLFFGSGTQLSVL.

In its sample, this clonotype is medium-sized (0.01 to 0.1%). This sequence joins TRBV29-1 and TRBJ2-2, with D tentatively TRBD1 (5 bases). Trimming took 6 bases from V and 4 from J, leaving 18 bases between them. The CDR3 is 15 residues long. The germline CDR1 and CDR2 sequences are SQVTM and ANQGSEA. As DNA, the CDR3 is TGCAGCGTCGCCGACAGTTTTCAGGGCACCGGGGAGCTGTTTTTT. Protein: CSVADSFQGTGELFF.

The table lists this clonotype with many counts. DNA for the CDR3: TGTGCCAGCAGCTCCGGCGCCACCAGCTTCTCTGGCTACACCTTC. It codes for CASSSGATSFSGYTF. V is TRBV7-2 and J is TRBJ1-2; the D is unclear. The CDR3 extends over 15 amino acids. With 4 bases removed from V and 7 bases from J, the gap between germline ends came to 19 bases. Per the germline V gene, CDR1 is SGHTA and CDR2 is FQGNSA.

This clonotype was observed many times. The CDR3 here is CASSWAGTSGSAGELFF. The CDR3 DNA reads TGCGCCAGCAGCTGGGCCGGGACTAGCGGGAGCGCCGGGGAGCTGTTTTTT. The chain recombines TRBV5-1 with TRBJ2-2, with 14 bases identical to TRBD2. CDR1 is SGHRS, CDR2 YFSETQ, per germline. The CDR3 sequence is 17 residues long. V was pared by 3 bases and J by 6 bases, with 7 bases of the junction left unmatched.

The table lists this clonotype with a few counts. The chain recombines TRBV28 with TRBJ2-2; 9 nucleotides match TRBD2. Germline V CDR1 and CDR2: MDHEN, SYDVKM. CDR3 size: 16 residues. The J segment lost 4 bases and the V segment lost 5 bases, leaving 8 bases of the junction unmatched. The CDR3 sequence: CASSETLSGGTGELFF. The CDR3 DNA is TGTGCCAGCAGTGAAACCCTTAGCGGGGGCACCGGGGAGCTGTTTTTT.

This clonotype was seen more than once but under ten times. The rearrangement links TRBV6-2 or TRBV6-3 to TRBJ2-1; the match to TRBD2 covers 8 bases. With 7 bases clipped from V and 6 bases from J, the junction kept 8 bases outside the gene matches. This CDR3 has 14 residues. The germline gives CDR1 MNHEY, CDR2 SVGEGT. CDR3 nucleotide sequence: TGTGCCAGCACCAAAACCGGGACTAGCAATGAGCAGTTCTTC. Its translation is CASTKTGTSNEQFF.

At least ten counts were recorded for this clonotype. The chain links TRBV7-9 to TRBJ1-1; D gene uncertain. Trimming removed 0 bases from V and 4 bases from J, with 12 bases in between. There are 15 residues in the CDR3. Germline assignment: CDR1 SEHNR and CDR2 FQNEAQ (reference sequence). The CDR3 loop reads CASSLAAPRGTEAFF. The CDR3 DNA is TGTGCCAGCAGCTTAGCGGCCCCACGGGGCACTGAAGCTTTCTTT.

This clonotype was seen at least ten times. The chain has TRBV28 and TRBJ2-7; D is possibly TRBD1 (6 bases). CDR3 length: 12 residues. The ends were cut back, 8 bases at V and 4 bases at J, with 12 bases in the middle. Germline values: CDR1 MDHEN, CDR2 SYDVKM. CDR3 region: CASEGRGYEQYF. The CDR3 DNA sequence: TGTGCCAGCGAGGGCAGGGGTTACGAGCAGTACTTC.

This clonotype was observed a few times. V usage is TRBV20-1 and J usage is TRBJ2-7, with 8 positions matching TRBD1. V dropped 3 bases and J dropped 6; count of bases not matched to a gene: 10. This CDR3 contains 14 residues. Germline V gene lookup returns CDR1 DFQATT and CDR2 SNEGSKA (reference sequence). The CDR3 loop reads CSASFGQGSSEQYF. DNA of the CDR3: TGCAGTGCTAGTTTTGGACAGGGTTCGAGCGAGCAGTACTTC.

This clonotype was observed a handful of times. The chain combines TRBV4-2 with TRBJ2-3, with TRBD1 matching over 7 bases. Trimming removed 5 bases from V and 2 bases from J; junction bases left unmatched: 7. This CDR3 is 15 amino acids long. Germline V CDR1 and CDR2: LGHNA, YNFKEQ. The CDR3 nucleotides are TGTGCCAGCAGCAGCACGCAGGGGGTCACAGATACGCAGTATTTT. Encoded protein: CASSSTQGVTDTQYF.

This clonotype was seen only a few times. V gene TRBV7-2 combines with J gene TRBJ2-7; tentatively, D is TRBD1 (5 bases). The CDR3 sequence is 14 residues long. Germline lookup yields CDR1 SGHTA and CDR2 FQGNSA. The V and J ends lost 4 bases and 7 bases respectively, with 17 bases between them. Written as DNA, the CDR3 is TGTGCCAGCAGCTCCTCCGACAGTATCGTGGAGCAGTACTTC. Its protein product is CASSSSDSIVEQYF.

This clonotype has just a few counts. This chain links TRBV20-1 with TRBJ2-2; D ambiguous. Germline-derived CDR1 and CDR2 are DFQATT and SNEGSKA (reference sequence). The germline V and J ends were trimmed by 0 bases and 0 bases, with 11 bases remaining between them. The CDR3 has 16 amino acids. Here the CDR3 DNA reads TGCAGTGCTAGAGATCTAACGATGACGAACACCGGGGAGCTGTTTTTT. Translation: CSARDLTMTNTGELFF.